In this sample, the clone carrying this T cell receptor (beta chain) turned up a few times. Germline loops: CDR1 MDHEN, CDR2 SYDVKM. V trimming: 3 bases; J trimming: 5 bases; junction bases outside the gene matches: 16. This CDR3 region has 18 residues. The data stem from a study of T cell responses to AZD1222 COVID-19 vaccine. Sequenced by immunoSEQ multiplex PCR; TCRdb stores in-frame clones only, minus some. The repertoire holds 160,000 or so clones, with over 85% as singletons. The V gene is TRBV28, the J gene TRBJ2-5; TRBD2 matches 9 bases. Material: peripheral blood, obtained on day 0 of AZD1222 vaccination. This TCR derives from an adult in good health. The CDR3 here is CASSLIGWAVAGEETQYF. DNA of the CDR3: TGTGCCAGCAGTTTGATAGGGTGGGCGGTAGCGGGAGAGGAGACCCAGTACTTC.